This T cell receptor beta chain is from a study of shared clonotypes between healthy human individuals. Study observations and caveats: Relative to their counterparts shared across all four donors, non-shared clonotypes exhibited diminished generation probabilities.

J lost 3 bases, V lost 2 bases, and 6 bases had no gene match. The CDR3 loop spans 15 amino acids. CDR1 is MGHDK, CDR2 SYGVNS, per germline. The investigators split CD4+ cells into a CD45RA+ naive subset and a CD45RA-negative memory subset. Regarding this clone: Its matching antigen is unknown.

The assay ran at deep level. Profiling relied on immunoSEQ multiplex PCR, and the TCRdb table lists in-frame clones only, not all of them. The sample lists some 1,100,000 clones, more than 75% seen once, with 0.52% in the top ten. This chain connects TRBV25-1 to TRBJ2-7; 8 bases fit TRBD1. This clonotype was sampled from a man aged 18 to 30 in good health. Some clones in this sample may be carry-over from other donors' samples. The specimen sequenced was memory CD4+ T cells from PBMCs. As for subset: CD45RA-negative fraction. CDR3: CASSEDRTGFYEQYF. In DNA, the CDR3 is TGTGCCAGCAGTGAAGACAGGACAGGGTTCTACGAGCAGTACTTC.